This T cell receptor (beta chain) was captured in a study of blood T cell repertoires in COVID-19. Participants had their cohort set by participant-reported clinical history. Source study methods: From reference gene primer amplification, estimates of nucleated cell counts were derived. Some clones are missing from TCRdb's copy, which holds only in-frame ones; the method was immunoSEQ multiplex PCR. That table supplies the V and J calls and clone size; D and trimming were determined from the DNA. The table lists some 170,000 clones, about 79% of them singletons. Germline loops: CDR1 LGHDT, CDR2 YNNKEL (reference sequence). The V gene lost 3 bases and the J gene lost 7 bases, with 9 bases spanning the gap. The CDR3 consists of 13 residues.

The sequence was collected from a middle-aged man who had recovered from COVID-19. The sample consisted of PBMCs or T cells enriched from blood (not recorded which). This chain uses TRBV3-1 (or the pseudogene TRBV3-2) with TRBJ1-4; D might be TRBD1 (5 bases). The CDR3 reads CASSHRDSEKLFF. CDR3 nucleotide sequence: TGTGCCAGCAGCCACCGGGACTCTGAAAAACTGTTTTTT.